A selection of T cell receptor beta chains follows, all from one sample in a study of blood T cell repertoires in COVID-19. The repertoire was sequenced with immunoSEQ multiplex PCR; TCRdb's copy has only in-frame clones and lacks some. The repertoire holds under 200,000 clones, roughly 90% seen once, with 1.5% to 2% in the top ten. Input material: peripheral blood. The source is a man between 18 and 29 years old with active or convalescent COVID-19. The CDR3 runs from the conserved cysteine through the conserved F or W. D genes are given only for firm matches. For some rows the clone size is stated as once, few or many, or as a class when expanded; others skip it.

-,TRBJ1-3,TRBV7-9,-,CASSLAGSGNTIYF,TGTGCCAGCAGCTTGGCAGGGTCTGGAAACACCATATATTTT
-,TRBJ2-5,TRBV9,-,CASSVSDSKETQYF,TGTGCCAGCAGCGTCTCGGACAGCAAAGAGACCCAGTACTTC
-,TRBJ1-1,TRBV12-3/TRBV12-4,-,CASRIQGIPEAFF,TGTGCCAGCAGAATTCAGGGTATACCCGAAGCTTTCTTT
-,TRBJ1-2,TRBV5-1,TRBD1,CASSLTGEYGYTF,TGCGCCAGCAGCTTGACAGGGGAATATGGCTACACCTTC
-,TRBJ2-7,TRBV4-1,TRBD2,CASSPAPSGGSYEQYF,TGCGCCAGCAGCCCCGCCCCTAGCGGGGGCTCCTACGAGCAGTACTTC
once,TRBJ2-7,TRBV7-8,TRBD2,CASSLAVLAGFYEQYF,TGTGCCAGCAGCTTAGCGGTACTAGCGGGGTTCTACGAGCAGTACTTC
-,TRBJ2-1,TRBV28,TRBD1,CASSQQTGGDEQFF,TGTGCCAGCAGTCAGCAGACAGGGGGAGATGAGCAGTTCTTC
-,TRBJ1-1,TRBV4-1,TRBD1,CASSQDNRGQGARNTEAFF,TGCGCCAGCAGCCAAGATAATAGGGGGCAGGGGGCAAGGAACACTGAAGCTTTCTTT
-,TRBJ2-6,TRBV19,-,CASSIAVRGRSGANVLTF,TGTGCCAGTAGTATAGCGGTCAGGGGGAGGTCTGGGGCCAACGTCCTGACTTTC
-,TRBJ1-1,TRBV13,-,CASSTTDLGKAFF,TGTGCCAGCAGCACAACGGACTTAGGAAAAGCTTTCTTT
-,TRBJ1-1,TRBV29-1,-,CSGGQMNTEAFF,TGCAGCGGTGGACAGATGAACACTGAAGCTTTCTTT
-,TRBJ2-7,TRBV12-5,TRBD2,CASGLWEGLAGGYYEQYF,TGTGCTAGTGGTTTGTGGGAGGGACTAGCGGGAGGGTACTACGAGCAGTACTTC
-,TRBJ2-1,TRBV5-6,TRBD2,CASSLIGLAGTYNEQFF,TGTGCCAGCAGCTTGATCGGACTAGCGGGAACCTACAATGAGCAGTTCTTC
-,TRBJ1-1,TRBV6-5,-,CASSPIGGRKAFF,TGTGCCAGCAGCCCCATCGGGGGGCGGAAAGCTTTCTTT
once,TRBJ1-1,TRBV30,TRBD1,CAWSVYKMDRDLNTEAFF,TGTGCCTGGAGTGTATATAAAATGGACAGGGACTTGAACACTGAAGCTTTCTTT
-,TRBJ2-3,TRBV27,-,CASSLKPNRLTSTDTQYF,TGTGCCAGCAGTCTAAAACCTAACAGATTAACTAGCACAGATACGCAGTATTTT
-,TRBJ1-2,TRBV6-5,-,CASRSGGKAGYTF,TGTGCCAGCAGGAGTGGAGGGAAGGCTGGCTACACCTTC
-,TRBJ2-7,TRBV15,TRBD1,CATSRDTSGGAKEQYF,TGTGCCACCAGCAGAGATACATCAGGGGGCGCGAAAGAGCAGTACTTC
once,TRBJ1-1,TRBV6-5,TRBD1,CASSQTDRVHSAFF,TGTGCCAGCAGTCAGACCGACAGGGTCCACTCCGCTTTCTTT
-,TRBJ2-2,TRBV18,-,CASSPLGGSAGELFF,TGTGCCAGCTCACCACTGGGGGGATCGGCCGGGGAGCTGTTTTTT
-,TRBJ2-1,TRBV29-1,TRBD1,CSARDSTTDEQFF,TGCAGCGCCCGGGACAGCACCACCGATGAGCAGTTCTTC
-,TRBJ2-2,TRBV11-3,-,CASSLGAGQNTGELFF,TGTGCCAGCAGCTTAGGGGCAGGCCAGAACACCGGGGAGCTGTTTTTT
few,TRBJ1-6,TRBV11-3,TRBD1,CASSLDRSSPLHF,TGTGCCAGCAGCTTGGACAGGAGCTCACCCCTCCACTTT
-,TRBJ1-2,TRBV28,-,CASSPSRRDIGYTF,TGTGCCAGCAGTCCAAGTCGCCGGGATATTGGCTACACCTTC
-,TRBJ1-4,TRBV7-9,-,CASSLAQGSGEKLFF,TGTGCCAGCAGCTTAGCGCAGGGTTCGGGCGAAAAACTGTTTTTT
few,TRBJ2-7,TRBV6-5,-,CASSYSPDISYEQYF,TGTGCCAGCAGTTACTCGCCTGACATTTCCTACGAGCAGTACTTC
-,TRBJ1-2,TRBV7-2,-,CASSLALSGYYGYTF,TGTGCCAGCAGCTTAGCGCTTTCAGGGTACTATGGCTACACCTTC
-,TRBJ1-1,TRBV12-3/TRBV12-4,-,CASSLTLQGEAFF,TGTGCCAGCAGTCTAACACTACAGGGTGAAGCTTTCTTT
-,TRBJ1-1,TRBV10-3,TRBD1,CAISGPGQGATEAFF,TGTGCCATCAGTGGACCGGGACAGGGGGCGACTGAAGCTTTCTTT
-,TRBJ2-7,TRBV7-8,-,CASSYGSSYEQYF,TGTGCCAGTTCTTACGGGAGCTCCTACGAGCAGTACTTC
once,TRBJ2-2,TRBV5-1,TRBD1,CASSLGDRDETQAVF,TGCGCCAGCAGCTTGGGGGACAGGGACGAAACACAGGCCGTTTTT
-,TRBJ1-4,TRBV5-1,TRBD1,CASSPQGVGEKLFF,TGCGCCAGCAGCCCCCAGGGGGTCGGTGAAAAACTGTTTTTT
-,TRBJ2-5,TRBV10-3,TRBD1,CAISESRGRRETQYF,TGTGCCATCAGTGAGTCGAGGGGGCGCAGAGAGACCCAGTACTTC
-,TRBJ1-2,TRBV23-1,TRBD1,CASSQSSEGANGYTF,TGCGCCAGCAGTCAATCGTCAGAGGGGGCAAATGGCTACACCTTC
-,TRBJ2-1,TRBV11-3,TRBD2,CASSLGSSGRHNEQFF,TGTGCCAGCAGCTTAGGATCTAGCGGACGACACAATGAGCAGTTCTTC
-,TRBJ1-2,TRBV30,TRBD1,CAWTRQGVVVYGYTF,TGTGCCTGGACACGACAGGGGGTGGTAGTTTATGGCTACACCTTC
-,TRBJ1-1,TRBV3-1/TRBV3-2,-,CASSQSHSPTEAFF,TGTGCCAGCAGCCAATCTCACAGTCCCACTGAAGCTTTCTTT
-,TRBJ1-1,TRBV29-1,TRBD1,CSASTGVGTEAFF,TGCAGCGCGTCGACAGGGGTAGGCACTGAAGCTTTCTTT
-,TRBJ1-6,TRBV7-3,-,CASSLGPGNNSPLHF,TGTGCCAGCAGCTTGGGGCCAGGGAATAATTCACCCCTCCACTTT
-,TRBJ1-1,TRBV12-3/TRBV12-4,-,CASSLVAGAEAFF,TGTGCCAGCAGTTTAGTGGCGGGGGCTGAAGCTTTCTTT
-,TRBJ1-1,TRBV6-4,-,CASRLDLNTEAFF,TGTGCCAGCCGGCTGGACTTGAACACTGAAGCTTTCTTT
-,TRBJ2-3,TRBV29-1,-,CSVELAGGDTQYF,TGCAGCGTTGAACTAGCCGGCGGAGATACGCAGTATTTT
-,TRBJ1-5,TRBV5-1,-,CASSLGSDNQPQHF,TGCGCCAGCAGCTTGGGGTCAGACAATCAGCCCCAGCATTTT
once,TRBJ1-5,TRBV6-5,TRBD1,CASSRTGVQPQHF,TGTGCCAGCAGTAGGACAGGGGTGCAGCCCCAGCATTTT
-,TRBJ2-7,TRBV15,TRBD1,CATSRGTGGAYEQYF,TGTGCCACCAGCAGAGGGACAGGGGGTGCCTACGAGCAGTACTTC
-,TRBJ2-7,TRBV24-1,-,CATSTGSYEQYF,TGTGCCACCAGTACAGGTTCCTACGAGCAGTACTTC
-,TRBJ1-1,TRBV7-9,TRBD1,CASSFETGGVAEAFF,TGTGCCAGCAGCTTCGAGACAGGGGGCGTTGCTGAAGCTTTCTTT
-,TRBJ2-1,TRBV4-1,TRBD1,CASSQGTGGRYNEQFF,TGCGCCAGCAGCCAAGGGACAGGGGGTCGGTACAATGAGCAGTTCTTC
-,TRBJ2-6,TRBV7-9,TRBD2,CASRPREGGGANVLTF,TGTGCCAGCAGGCCCAGGGAGGGCGGTGGGGCCAACGTCCTGACTTTC
-,TRBJ2-1,TRBV7-9,TRBD2,CASSASSGRPFF,TGTGCCAGCAGCGCCTCTAGCGGGAGACCGTTCTTC
-,TRBJ1-4,TRBV11-2,-,CASSLDRGSNEKLFF,TGTGCCAGCAGCTTAGATCGGGGTTCTAATGAAAAACTGTTTTTT
-,TRBJ2-7,TRBV10-1,TRBD1,CASSEPDRPTPHYEQYF,TGCGCCAGCAGTGAGCCGGACAGGCCGACCCCCCACTACGAGCAGTACTTC
-,TRBJ1-4,TRBV5-1,-,CASSLDTGLNEKLFF,TGCGCCAGCAGCTTGGATACAGGGCTCAATGAAAAACTGTTTTTT
once,TRBJ1-5,TRBV5-1,-,CASSPGHGESNQPQHF,TGCGCCAGCAGCCCGGGACATGGTGAGAGCAATCAGCCCCAGCATTTT
-,TRBJ1-6,TRBV3-1/TRBV3-2,TRBD1,CASSPRQGASNSPLHF,TGTGCCAGCAGCCCCAGACAGGGGGCGAGTAATTCACCCCTCCACTTT
-,TRBJ2-5,TRBV15,TRBD1,CATSRIATLDRSNQETQYF,TGTGCCACCAGCAGAATAGCGACTCTGGACAGGAGCAACCAAGAGACCCAGTACTTC
-,TRBJ1-1,TRBV13,-,CASSHTGYEAFF,TGTGCCAGCAGTCATACAGGGTATGAAGCTTTCTTT